Shown below are 19 T cell receptor beta chains from a single sample sequenced in a study of identical twins' blood T cells. Each CDR3 protein is one row after TCRdb ran MiXCR on the 5' RACE reads. This sample has fewer than 450,000 distinct CDR3 sequences, with 28% found just once. The sample taken for sequencing was PBMCs. These receptors came from a woman aged 18-49 years in good health.

This clonotype showed up just a few times. The J gene is TRBJ1-1, the V gene TRBV18; D not resolved. CDR3 length equals 14 residues. The germline CDR1 and CDR2 sequences are KGHSH and LQKENI. Between the trimmed V and J ends, which lost 0 bases and 7 bases, there was a span of 12 bases. The CDR3 coding sequence is TGTGCCAGCTCACCACCGGGTCGTTCCGGTGAAGCTTTCTTT. Translation gives CASSPPGRSGEAFF.

V and J are TRBV14 and TRBJ2-1; D is perhaps TRBD2 (5 bases). CDR3 length equals 13 residues. The germline V gene encodes CDR1 SGHDN and CDR2 FVKESK. V gave up 0 bases and J gave up 8 bases, with 8 bases separating them. CDR3 loop: CASSQELEYEQFF. For the CDR3, the DNA is TGTGCCAGCAGCCAAGAACTAGAATATGAGCAGTTCTTC.

This clonotype was observed a handful of times. The rearrangement joins TRBV9 to TRBJ2-5, with D tentatively TRBD2 (5 bases). V lost 4 bases and J 2 bases, leaving 15 bases between the germline ends. The CDR3 runs to 15 residues. Germline CDR1 and CDR2: SGDLS and YYNGEE. CDR3 DNA: TGTGCCAGCAGCATCTCGGGGAGTTCTCAAGAGACCCAGTACTTC. This codes for CASSISGSSQETQYF. The variable domain in full, with the rest retrieved from reference TRBV9 and TRBJ2-5, is DSGVTQTPKHLITATGQRVTLRCSPRSGDLSVYWYQQSLDQGLQFLIQYYNGEERAKGNILERFSAQQFPDLHSELNLSSLELGDSALYFCASSISGSSQETQYFGPGTRLLVL.

The chain joins TRBV7-8 to TRBJ1-2; no clear D. There are 14 residues in the CDR3. In germline, CDR1 is SGHVS, CDR2 FQNEAQ. V was clipped by 1 base and J by 1 base, with 7 bases between them. The CDR3 coding sequence is TGTGCCAGCAGCTTAGGAGCGTTTAACTATGGCTACACCTTC. Translated, it gives CASSLGAFNYGYTF.

This clonotype was observed at least ten times. The gene calls are TRBV20-1 and TRBJ2-1, with a tentative D call TRBD2 (6 bases). Germline V CDR1 and CDR2: DFQATT, SNEGSKA (reference sequence). V was cut by 1 base and J by 1 base, with 14 bases left in between. The CDR3 runs 16 residues. CDR3 loop: CSARVLAGPSYNEQFF. The CDR3 coding sequence is TGCAGTGCTAGAGTACTGGCGGGGCCTTCCTACAATGAGCAGTTCTTC.

Details on this clonotype: Possible read error: a much larger clone is one base away. The rearrangement joins TRBV11-2 to TRBJ2-2, with D uncertain. CDR1 is SGHAT and CDR2 is FQNNGV in the germline V gene. Trimming stripped 5 bases from V and 0 bases from J, with 7 bases between. The CDR3 covers 14 residues. The CDR3 protein is CASSRLSNTGELFF. CDR3 coding DNA: TGTGCCAGCAGCCGACTGTCGAACACCGGGGAGCTGTTTTTT.

This clonotype was observed many times. V usage is TRBV6-4 and J usage is TRBJ2-1; D is perhaps TRBD1 (5 bases). V gave up 8 bases and J gave up 3 bases, with 11 bases separating them. The CDR3 runs 13 residues. CDR1 and CDR2 (germline): MRHNA, SNTAGT. CDR3 nucleotide sequence: TGTGCCAGCGGTACAGGCGACTACAATGAGCAGTTCTTC. Translation: CASGTGDYNEQFF.

V usage is TRBV27 and J usage is TRBJ2-3; D may be TRBD2 (5 bases). The ends were cut back, 1 base at V and 6 bases at J, with 8 bases in the middle. This CDR3 has 13 residues. In germline, CDR1 is MNHEY, CDR2 SMNVEV (reference sequence). For the CDR3, the DNA is TGTGCCAGCAGTTTATTCCGGAGGGATACGCAGTATTTT. Protein: CASSLFRRDTQYF.

This clonotype occurred once. This chain connects TRBV9 to TRBJ2-3; D remains unclear. Trimming removed 3 bases at V and 4 bases at J, with 15 bases between. Germline values: CDR1 SGDLS, CDR2 YYNGEE. This CDR3 is 15 amino acids long. CDR3 loop: CASSDSKEKSDTQYF. The CDR3 DNA sequence: TGTGCCAGCAGCGACTCGAAGGAGAAGTCAGATACGCAGTATTTT.

Comments on this clonotype: A much more abundant neighbour one base away suggests this may be a read error. The chain carries TRBV6-5 and TRBJ1-5, with D uncertain. The CDR3 has 17 amino acids. Germline lookup yields CDR1 MNHEY and CDR2 SVGAGI. Trimming pared 1 base from V and 7 bases from J, leaving 20 bases between. CDR3 bases: TGTGCCAGCAGTTACTACAGTACACGGGGTTTCAGGCAGCCCCAGCATTTT. This encodes CASSYYSTRGFRQPQHF.

The chain has TRBV15 and TRBJ2-3, with a weak D call TRBD2 (5 bases). CDR1 is LNHNV, CDR2 YYDKDF, per germline (reference sequence). V lost 6 bases to trimming and J lost 4 bases, with 14 bases between them. This CDR3 is built from 14 residues. CDR3 sequence: CATSTASYADTQYF. In DNA, the CDR3 is TGTGCCACCAGTACGGCTAGCTACGCAGATACGCAGTATTTT.

As regards this clonotype: This may be a read error: a much more frequent sequence differs by one nucleotide. This CDR3 reads CSAGNRQETQYF. As DNA, the CDR3 is TGCAGCGCTGGTAACAGACAAGAGACCCAGTACTTC. The rearrangement uses TRBV29-1 and TRBJ2-5; D unclear. Germline V CDR1 and CDR2: SQVTM, ANQGSEA. This CDR3 is built from 12 residues. The ends were cut back, 7 bases at V and 2 bases at J, with 11 bases in the middle.

Of note for this clonotype: The junction departs from germline at one end; a sequencing error may be responsible. This chain joins TRBV20-1 and TRBJ2-3; D might be TRBD1 (5 bases). This CDR3 region has 15 residues. Germline values: CDR1 DFQATT, CDR2 SNEGSKA (reference sequence). The CDR3 region has the DNA TGCAGTGCCCCCGCTTACGCGGAGTTAACAGGTACGCAGTATTTT. Its protein is CSAPAYAELTGTQYF.

There are a few counts of this clonotype. V gene TRBV7-8 combines with J gene TRBJ1-3; D might be TRBD1 (6 bases). The CDR3 loop spans 14 amino acids. Trimming took 8 bases from V and 0 from J, leaving 11 bases between them. Germline lookup yields CDR1 SGHVS and CDR2 FQNEAQ. CDR3 amino acids: CASGRQVSGNTIYF. Here the CDR3 DNA reads TGTGCCAGCGGCCGACAGGTCTCTGGAAACACCATATATTTT.

The gene calls are TRBV5-1 and TRBJ2-3, with D perhaps matching TRBD2 (5 bases). CDR1 is SGHRS, CDR2 YFSETQ, per germline. Trimming stripped 6 bases from V and 2 bases from J, with 16 bases between. This CDR3 contains 15 residues. The CDR3 nucleotides read TGCGCCAGCACCTCGGGGTCAGGCTACACAGATACGCAGTATTTT. Its translation: CASTSGSGYTDTQYF.

This clonotype was seen more than once but under ten times. V is TRBV11-2 and J is TRBJ1-6; D unclear. The CDR3 totals 15 residues. V lost 1 base and J 7 bases, leaving 11 bases between the germline ends. Germline V gene sequence: CDR1 SGHAT, CDR2 FQNNGV. The CDR3, as DNA: TGTGCCAGCAGCTTAGTGGTTCTCCCAAATTCACCCCTCCACTTT. Protein sequence: CASSLVVLPNSPLHF.

The chain's CDR3 is CASSQEGAGLGTEAFF. The CDR3 nucleotides are TGTGCCAGCAGCCAAGAAGGGGCGGGGCTGGGGACTGAAGCTTTCTTT. The chain recombines TRBV4-2 with TRBJ1-1; D may be TRBD1 (5 bases). The CDR3 is 16 residues long. V was cut by 0 bases and J by 5 bases, with 16 bases left in between. Per germline, CDR1 LGHNA and CDR2 YNFKEQ.

The chain recombines TRBV29-1 with TRBJ1-1; TRBD1 matches at 7 bases. Germline V CDR1 and CDR2: SQVTM, ANQGSEA. Unmatched junction bases numbered 9, after V lost 5 bases and J lost 9 bases. The CDR3 contains 12 residues. As DNA, the CDR3 is TGCAGCGTTTTCCACAGGGGTTCTCAAGCTTTCTTT. Translating gives CSVFHRGSQAFF. Full variable domain (remainder filled in from reference TRBV29-1 and TRBJ1-1): SAVISQKPSRDICQRGTSLTIQCQVDSQVTMMFWYRQQPGQSLTLIATANQGSEATYESGFVIDKFPISRPNLTFSTLTVSNMSPEDSSIYLCSVFHRGSQAFFGQGTRLTVV.

This clonotype has a handful of counts. The J gene is TRBJ2-5, the V gene TRBV20-1; the D gene could be TRBD1 or TRBD2 (5 bases each). The CDR3 has 15 amino acids. V lost 2 bases and J lost 0, with 13 bases in between. The germline CDR1 and CDR2 sequences are DFQATT and SNEGSKA (reference sequence). CDR3 nucleotides: TGCAGTGCTAGATCGGGGACCTCCAACCAAGAGACCCAGTACTTC. Translated, it gives CSARSGTSNQETQYF.